Shown below are 9 T cell receptor beta chains from a single sample sequenced in a study of blood T cells in healthy people across ages. The authors ran a second PCR of roughly 6 to 12 cycles using a sample-barcoded 5' primer and a J-beta primer mix. One entry per CDR3 protein results from TCRdb running MiXCR on the 5' RACE reads. The table has 600,000 to 1,000,000 distinct CDR3 sequences, 55% to 75% seen once. Sequencing was done on a sample of blood. The receptors shown here come from a man aged 25-40 years in good health.

This clonotype was seen only a few times. This chain joins TRBV6-1 and TRBJ1-2; D is unresolved. V was pared by 4 bases and J by 3 bases, with 9 bases between. Germline-derived CDR1 and CDR2 are MNHNS and SASEGT. The CDR3 sequence is 13 residues long. The CDR3 sequence: CASSGNLYYGYTF. In DNA, the CDR3 is TGTGCCAGCAGTGGAAACCTGTACTATGGCTACACCTTC.

With respect to this clonotype: At one end the junction does not follow the germline gene, possibly because of a read error. The rearrangement joins TRBV9 to TRBJ2-4, with TRBD1 identical over 11 bases. This CDR3 comprises 14 residues. Germline lookup yields CDR1 SGDLS and CDR2 YYNGEE. CDR3 coding DNA: TGTGCCAGCAGCCCCTTGGGACAGGGGGGCATTCGGTACTTC. Its translation: CASSPLGQGGIRYF.

This rearrangement joins TRBV20-1 to TRBJ1-2; 9 nucleotides line up with TRBD1. Losses at the gene ends were 6 bases for V and 4 bases for J; bases not matched to a gene: 12. Germline values: CDR1 DFQATT, CDR2 SNEGSKA (reference sequence). CDR3 length: 15 amino acids. The CDR3, as DNA: TGCAGTGCCCCCATCCCGGGACAGGGTACCTATGGCTACACCTTC. It codes for CSAPIPGQGTYGYTF.

This rearrangement joins TRBV4-3 to TRBJ1-2; 7 positions agree with TRBD1. The V gene's germline CDR1 is LGHNA and CDR2 YSLEER. The CDR3 has 14 residues. The J segment lost 8 bases and the V segment lost 1 base, leaving 7 bases of the junction unmatched. The DNA of the CDR3 is TGCGCCAGCAGCCAAGGAGGGGGCGCCGAAGGCTACACCTTC. This codes for CASSQGGGAEGYTF.

The rearrangement links TRBV29-1 to TRBJ1-2, with unresolved D. V lost 6 bases and J lost 2, with 10 bases in between. The CDR3 is made up of 12 amino acids. Germline lookup yields CDR1 SQVTM and CDR2 ANQGSEA. The CDR3 DNA sequence: TGCAGCGTCGCGGGTTTAAACTATGGCTACACCTTC. Protein product: CSVAGLNYGYTF.

This clonotype appeared a few times. This chain connects TRBV28 to TRBJ2-7; 8 bases line up with TRBD2. The CDR3 extends over 12 amino acids. Germline loops: CDR1 MDHEN, CDR2 SYDVKM. Losses at the gene ends were 4 bases for V and 5 bases for J; bases not matched to a gene: 1. The DNA of the CDR3 is TGTGCCAGCAGTTCAGCGGGAGACGAGCAGTACTTC. It is translated as CASSSAGDEQYF.

This clonotype was recorded a few times. The chain couples TRBV6-6 to TRBJ2-7, with 8 nucleotides matching TRBD1. Unmatched junction bases numbered 14, after V lost 6 bases and J lost 4 bases. CDR3 length equals 16 residues. Germline CDR1 reads MNHNY; CDR2 reads SVGAGI (reference sequence). Here the CDR3 DNA reads TGTGCCAGCAGCTTAGCCACCGGGACAGGAGTTTACGAGCAGTACTTC. Translated, it gives CASSLATGTGVYEQYF.

Details on this clonotype: One junction end does not reproduce the germline sequence, and a read error may be involved. This chain connects TRBV14 to TRBJ2-4; no reliable D call. Germline V gene data show CDR1 as SGHDN and CDR2 as FVKESK. The CDR3 is made up of 12 amino acids. The CDR3 loop is CAISRAKNIQYF. In nucleotides, the CDR3 is TGTGCCATCAGCCGGGCCAAAAACATTCAGTACTTC. The entire variable domain, with the rest obtained from reference TRBV14 and TRBJ2-4, is as follows: EAGVTQFPSHSVIEKGQTVTLRCDPISGHDNLYWYRRVMGKEIKFLLHFVKESKQDESGMPNNRFLAERTGGTYSTLKVQPAELEDSGVYFCAISRAKNIQYFGAGTRLSVL.

The sample holds one count of this clonotype. This rearrangement joins TRBV28 to TRBJ1-2; no clear D gene. V was pared by 7 bases and J by 5 bases, with 17 bases between. Germline V gene sequence: CDR1 MDHEN, CDR2 SYDVKM. The CDR3 is 14 residues long. The CDR3 spells CASNGGRTGYGYTF. The CDR3 bases are TGTGCCAGCAATGGTGGCCGCACGGGGTATGGCTACACCTTC.